This T cell receptor (beta chain) was obtained from a study of blood T cell repertoires in COVID-19. Across the whole study: Sample material is recorded as cDNA or gDNA derived from T cells, B-cell-depleted T cells, or PBMCs.

Trimming cost V 5 bases and J 2 bases, with 12 bases left between them. The CDR3 is made up of 15 amino acids. Germline V CDR1 and CDR2: LNHDA, SQIVND (reference sequence). Here immunoSEQ multiplex PCR was the method, and the copy in TCRdb shows in-frame clones only, minus some. The sample lists 400,000 or so clones; around 89% were seen once. The V gene is TRBV19, the J gene TRBJ1-4; D may be TRBD1 (6 bases). The sequenced material came from peripheral blood. This clonotype was sampled from a woman aged 40-49 years with COVID-19, enrolled during active disease. As DNA, the CDR3 is TGTGCCAGTAGTGTACAGGGTTTCACTAATGAAAAACTGTTTTTT. As protein: CASSVQGFTNEKLFF.